This T cell receptor beta chain was documented in a study of T-cell memory formation after mild COVID-19. Study-wide results and limits: Within pre-infection memory, some responding clones were found, suggesting cross-reactive memory joined. Contracting CD8+ clones were enriched in EMRA, CD4+ mainly in CM and EM. Balance between CD4 and CD8 was seen in clones contracting day 15 to 85, and a CD4+ lean was seen in later expanders.

TCRdb recomputed calls from the 5' RACE reads with MiXCR, one row per CDR3 protein. This table holds 530,000 or so distinct CDR3 sequences, 17% found once. Germline V gene sequence: CDR1 DFQATT, CDR2 SNEGSKA (reference sequence). This CDR3 is built from 12 residues. V was clipped by 8 bases and J by 3 bases, with 11 bases between them. This clonotype appeared a single time. Its antigen is not identified. The sequenced material came from PBMCs or a T cell subset sorted from them (not recorded which). The rearrangement links TRBV20-1 to TRBJ2-1; D gene ambiguous. The sequence was collected from an adult woman who had mild COVID-19 (a few samples of this study predate the infection). Cell type and time point are not known. The CDR3 DNA reads as TGCAGTCCCGCCGGGTACTACAATGAGCAGTTCTTC. The encoded protein is CSPAGYYNEQFF.